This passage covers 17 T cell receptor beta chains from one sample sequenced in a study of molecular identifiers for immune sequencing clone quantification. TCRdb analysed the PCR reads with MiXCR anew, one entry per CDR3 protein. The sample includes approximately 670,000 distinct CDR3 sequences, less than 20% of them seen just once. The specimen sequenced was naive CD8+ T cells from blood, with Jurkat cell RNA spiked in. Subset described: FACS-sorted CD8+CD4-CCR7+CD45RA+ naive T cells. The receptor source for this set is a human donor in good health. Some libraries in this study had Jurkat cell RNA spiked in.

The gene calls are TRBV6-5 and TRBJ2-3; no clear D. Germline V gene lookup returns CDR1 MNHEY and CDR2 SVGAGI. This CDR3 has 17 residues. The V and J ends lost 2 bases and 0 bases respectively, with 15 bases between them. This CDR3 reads CASSYHIALSSTDTQYF. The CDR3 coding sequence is TGTGCCAGCAGTTACCACATTGCCCTGTCTAGCACAGATACGCAGTATTTT.

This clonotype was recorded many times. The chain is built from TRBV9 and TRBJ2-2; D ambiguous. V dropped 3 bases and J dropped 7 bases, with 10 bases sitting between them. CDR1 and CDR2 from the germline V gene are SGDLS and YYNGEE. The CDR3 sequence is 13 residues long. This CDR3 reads CASSESGIGELFF. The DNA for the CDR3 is TGTGCCAGCAGCGAATCAGGAATCGGGGAGCTGTTTTTT.

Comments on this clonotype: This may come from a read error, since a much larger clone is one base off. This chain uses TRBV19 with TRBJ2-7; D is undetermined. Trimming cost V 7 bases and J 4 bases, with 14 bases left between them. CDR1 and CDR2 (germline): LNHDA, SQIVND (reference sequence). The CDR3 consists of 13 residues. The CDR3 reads CASTTTSRYEQYF. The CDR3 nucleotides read TGTGCCAGTACCACCACCTCCAGGTACGAGCAGTACTTC.

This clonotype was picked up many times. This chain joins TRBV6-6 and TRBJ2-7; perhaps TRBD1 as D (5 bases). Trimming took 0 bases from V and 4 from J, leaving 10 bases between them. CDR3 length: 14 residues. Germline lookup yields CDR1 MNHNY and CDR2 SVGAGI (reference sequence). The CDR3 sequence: CASSYSGQGYEQYF. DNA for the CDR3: TGTGCCAGCAGTTACTCAGGCCAGGGATACGAGCAGTACTTC.

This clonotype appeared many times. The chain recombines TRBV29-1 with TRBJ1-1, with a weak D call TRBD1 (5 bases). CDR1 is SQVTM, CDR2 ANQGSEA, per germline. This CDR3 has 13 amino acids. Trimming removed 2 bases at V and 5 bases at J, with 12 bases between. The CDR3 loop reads CSVEPGLETEAFF. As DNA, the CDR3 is TGCAGCGTTGAACCGGGACTAGAGACTGAAGCTTTCTTT.

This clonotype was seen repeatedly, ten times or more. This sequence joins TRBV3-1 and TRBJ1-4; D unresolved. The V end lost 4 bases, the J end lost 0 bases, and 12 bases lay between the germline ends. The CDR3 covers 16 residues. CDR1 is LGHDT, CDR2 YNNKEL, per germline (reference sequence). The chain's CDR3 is CASSPNLRATNEKLFF. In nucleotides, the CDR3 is TGTGCCAGCAGCCCTAACCTACGTGCAACTAATGAAAAACTGTTTTTT. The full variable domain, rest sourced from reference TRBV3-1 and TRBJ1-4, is DTAVSQTPKYLVTQMGNDKSIKCEQNLGHDTMYWYKQDSKKFLKIMFSYNNKELIINETVPNRFSPKSPDKAHLNLHINSLELGDSAVYFCASSPNLRATNEKLFFGSGTQLSVL.

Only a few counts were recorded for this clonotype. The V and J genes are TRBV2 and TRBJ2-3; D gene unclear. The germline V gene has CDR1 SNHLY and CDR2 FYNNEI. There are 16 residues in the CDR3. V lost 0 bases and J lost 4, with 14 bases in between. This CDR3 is CASSEALGPRADTQYF. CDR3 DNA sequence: TGTGCCAGCAGTGAAGCGCTGGGTCCTAGGGCAGATACGCAGTATTTT.

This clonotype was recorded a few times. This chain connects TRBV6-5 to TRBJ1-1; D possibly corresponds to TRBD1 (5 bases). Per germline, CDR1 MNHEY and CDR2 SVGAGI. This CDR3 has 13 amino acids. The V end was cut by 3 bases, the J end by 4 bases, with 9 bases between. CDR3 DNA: TGTGCCAGCAGTTATGCCGGGGGCACTGAAGCTTTCTTT. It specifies CASSYAGGTEAFF.

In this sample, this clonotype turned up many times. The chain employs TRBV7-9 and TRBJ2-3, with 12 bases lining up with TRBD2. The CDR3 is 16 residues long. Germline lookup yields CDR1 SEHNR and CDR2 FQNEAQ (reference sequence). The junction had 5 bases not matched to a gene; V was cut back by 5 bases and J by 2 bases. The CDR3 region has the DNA TGTGCCAGCAGCAGGACTAGCGGGATCCTCACAGATACGCAGTATTTT. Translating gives CASSRTSGILTDTQYF. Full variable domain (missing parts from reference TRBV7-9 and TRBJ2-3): DTGVSQNPRHKITKRGQNVTFRCDPISEHNRLYWYRQTLGQGPEFLTYFQNEAQLEKSRLLSDRFSAERPKGSFSTLEIQRTEQGDSAMYLCASSRTSGILTDTQYFGPGTRLTVL.

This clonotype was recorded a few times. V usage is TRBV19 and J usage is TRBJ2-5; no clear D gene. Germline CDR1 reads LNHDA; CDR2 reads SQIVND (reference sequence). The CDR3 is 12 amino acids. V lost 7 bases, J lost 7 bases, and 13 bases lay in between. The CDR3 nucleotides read TGTGCCAGTACTGGGCTGGTTGGGACCCAGTACTTC. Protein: CASTGLVGTQYF.

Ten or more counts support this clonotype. Written as DNA, the CDR3 is TGTGCCATCAGTGATATAGGCCGCTACGAGCAGTACTTC. Its translation is CAISDIGRYEQYF. The rearrangement uses TRBV10-3 and TRBJ2-7, with D hard to call. Trimming removed 3 bases from V and 3 bases from J, with 9 bases in between. This CDR3 comprises 13 residues. The germline gives CDR1 ENHRY, CDR2 SYGVKD.

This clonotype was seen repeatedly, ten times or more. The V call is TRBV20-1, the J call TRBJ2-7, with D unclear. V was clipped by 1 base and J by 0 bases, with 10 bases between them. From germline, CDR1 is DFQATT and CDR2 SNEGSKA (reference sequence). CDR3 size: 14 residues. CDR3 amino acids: CSARAPLSSYEQYF. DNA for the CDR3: TGCAGTGCTAGAGCTCCTTTGAGCTCCTACGAGCAGTACTTC.

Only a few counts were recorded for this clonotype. The chain's CDR3 is CASSLPGRAHEQFF. The CDR3 DNA sequence: TGTGCCAGCAGCCTTCCAGGGAGAGCCCATGAGCAGTTCTTC. The chain carries TRBV7-9 and TRBJ2-1; tentatively, D is TRBD1 or TRBD2 (5 bases each). Deletions cut 5 bases from V and 8 bases from J, with 16 bases between. The CDR3 spans 14 residues. CDR1 and CDR2 (germline): SEHNR, FQNEAQ (reference sequence).

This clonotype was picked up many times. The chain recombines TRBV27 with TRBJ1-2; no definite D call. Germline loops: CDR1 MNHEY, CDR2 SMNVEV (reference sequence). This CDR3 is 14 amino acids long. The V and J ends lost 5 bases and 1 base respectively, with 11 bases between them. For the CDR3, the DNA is TGTGCCAGCAGTATTTGCGATTTTAACTATGGCTACACCTTC. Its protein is CASSICDFNYGYTF.

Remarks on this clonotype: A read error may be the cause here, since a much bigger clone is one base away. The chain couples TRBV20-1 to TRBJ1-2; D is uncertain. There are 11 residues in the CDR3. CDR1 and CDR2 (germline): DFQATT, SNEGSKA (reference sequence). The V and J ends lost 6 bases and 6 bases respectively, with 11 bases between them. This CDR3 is CSARANHGYTF. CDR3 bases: TGCAGTGCGAGGGCCAACCATGGCTACACCTTC.

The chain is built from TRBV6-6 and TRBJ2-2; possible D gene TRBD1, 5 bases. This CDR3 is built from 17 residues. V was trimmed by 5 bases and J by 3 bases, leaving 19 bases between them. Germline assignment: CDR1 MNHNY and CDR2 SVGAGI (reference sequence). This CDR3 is CASSRPPGLGDTGELFF. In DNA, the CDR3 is TGTGCCAGCAGTCGCCCCCCGGGCCTAGGGGACACCGGGGAGCTGTTTTTT.

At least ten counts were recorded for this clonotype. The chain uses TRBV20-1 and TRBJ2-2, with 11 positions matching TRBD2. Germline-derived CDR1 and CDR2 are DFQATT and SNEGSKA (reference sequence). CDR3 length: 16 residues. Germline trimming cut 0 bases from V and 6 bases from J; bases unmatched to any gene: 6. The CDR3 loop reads CSARDLTSGSPGELFF. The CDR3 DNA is TGCAGTGCTAGAGATCTCACTAGCGGGAGCCCCGGGGAGCTGTTTTTT.